These 4 T cell receptor beta chains originate from one sample sequenced in a study of blood T cell repertoires in COVID-19. Assay: immunoSEQ multiplex PCR; the TCRdb copy retains only in-frame clones and omits some. The sample shows some 290,000 clones, approximately 82% of them seen only once. What was sequenced was peripheral blood. These receptors all come from a man in his sixties who had recovered from COVID-19.

This chain uses TRBV7-8 with TRBJ1-2; 9 nucleotides line up with TRBD1. The CDR3 has 17 residues. J gave up 5 bases and V 2 bases, and 12 bases lay outside the gene matches. The germline CDR1 and CDR2 sequences are SGHVS and FQNEAQ. The CDR3: CASSLSGQGALLYGYTF. The CDR3 DNA sequence: TGTGCCAGCAGCTTATCGGGACAGGGCGCGTTACTTTATGGCTACACCTTC.

This chain uses TRBV6-5 with TRBJ1-5; TRBD1 aligns across 8 bases. CDR3 length: 14 residues. V lost 6 bases and J lost 6; bases outside the gene matches: 7. Per the germline V gene, CDR1 is MNHEY and CDR2 is SVGAGI. The CDR3 region has the DNA TGTGCCAGCAGCCTCCAGGGGGCGAGTCAGCCCCAGCATTTT. Protein product: CASSLQGASQPQHF.

This chain uses TRBV3-1 (or the pseudogene TRBV3-2) with TRBJ2-3; TRBD2 agrees at 9 bases. Per the germline V gene, CDR1 is LGHDT and CDR2 is YNNKEL (reference sequence). This CDR3 has 17 amino acids. The junction had 12 bases not matched to a gene; V was cut back by 4 bases and J by 4 bases. In DNA form, the CDR3 reads TGTGCCAGCAGCCCCCGACTGAGCGGGGGGCCATCAGATACGCAGTATTTT. Residues: CASSPRLSGGPSDTQYF.

This clone was recorded a few times. This rearrangement joins TRBV5-4 to TRBJ1-1, with D uncertain. The CDR3 loop spans 15 amino acids. V was trimmed by 3 bases and J by 1 base, leaving 13 bases between them. Germline values: CDR1 SGHNT, CDR2 YYREEE (reference sequence). In DNA form, the CDR3 reads TGTGCCAGCAGCTCCGGTACCTACAGGAACACTGAAGCTTTCTTT. Its protein is CASSSGTYRNTEAFF.